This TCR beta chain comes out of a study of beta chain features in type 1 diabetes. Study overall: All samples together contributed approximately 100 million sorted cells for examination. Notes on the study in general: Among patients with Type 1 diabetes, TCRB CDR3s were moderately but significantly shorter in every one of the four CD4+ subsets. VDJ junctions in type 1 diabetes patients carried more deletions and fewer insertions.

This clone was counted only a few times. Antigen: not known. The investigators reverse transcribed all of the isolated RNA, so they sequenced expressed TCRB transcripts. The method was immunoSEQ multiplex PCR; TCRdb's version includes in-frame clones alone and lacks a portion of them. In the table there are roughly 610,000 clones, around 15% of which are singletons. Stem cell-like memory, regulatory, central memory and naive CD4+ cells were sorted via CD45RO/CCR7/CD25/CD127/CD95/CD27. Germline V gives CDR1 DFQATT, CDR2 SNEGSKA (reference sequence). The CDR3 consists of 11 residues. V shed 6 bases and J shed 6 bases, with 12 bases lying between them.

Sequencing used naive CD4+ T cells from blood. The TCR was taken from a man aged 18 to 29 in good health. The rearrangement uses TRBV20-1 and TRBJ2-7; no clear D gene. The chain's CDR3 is CSAGLRLEQYF. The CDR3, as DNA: TGCAGTGCAGGGCTGAGGCTCGAGCAGTACTTC.